These 5 T cell receptor beta chains share one sample of origin, sequenced in a study of blood T cell repertoires in COVID-19 (dated by TCRdb to about 2020). The library came from the immunoSEQ multiplex PCR assay. This is the immuneACCESS table as TCRdb keeps it, with only in-frame sequences that have V and J called. A part of the clones is gone; compared with another copy, unresolved V genes explain less than half, and the rest is unexplained. In this sample the table shows roughly 160,000 clones, approximately 86% of which occur a single time. The ten top clones hold 2.5% of the sample. The specimen was peripheral blood. The receptors were sampled from a woman over 75 with COVID-19, enrolled during active disease.

The gene calls are TRBV2 and TRBJ2-7, with D unclear. Germline CDR1 SNHLY, CDR2 FYNNEI. V gave up 7 bases and J gave up 3 bases, with 7 bases separating them. The CDR3 spans 11 residues. The CDR3 nucleotides read TGTGCCAGCAAAGGCGGCTACGAGCAGTACTTC. This translates into CASKGGYEQYF.

This clone occurred once. This chain uses TRBV5-6 with TRBJ2-1, with 10 bases lining up with TRBD2. From germline, CDR1 is SGHDT and CDR2 YYEEEE. V shed 4 bases, J shed 4 bases, and the junction held 8 bases outside the gene matches. The CDR3 is 16 residues long. The chain's CDR3 is CASSEKGLADYNEQFF. As DNA, the CDR3 is TGTGCCAGCAGCGAAAAAGGACTAGCGGATTACAATGAGCAGTTCTTC. Using reference TRBV5-6 and TRBJ2-1 for the parts outside the CDR3, the full variable domain is DAGVTQSPTHLIKTRGQQVTLRCSPKSGHDTVSWYQQALGQGPQFIFQYYEEEERQRGNFPDRFSGHQFPNYSSELNVNALLLGDSALYLCASSEKGLADYNEQFFGPGTRLTVL.

The chain recombines TRBV23-1 with TRBJ2-1; 7 bases map to TRBD2. TRBV23-1 is an open reading frame, and its role is uncertain. The CDR3 is 16 amino acids. V lost 2 bases and J lost 8; bases outside the gene matches: 12. The chain's CDR3 is CASSQSERLASHEQFF. The CDR3 coding sequence is TGCGCCAGCAGTCAAAGCGAGAGACTAGCTTCCCATGAGCAGTTCTTC.

The rearrangement joins TRBV28 to TRBJ2-7; the match to TRBD1 covers 7 bases. Trimming removed 8 bases from V and 4 bases from J; junction bases left unmatched: 5. The CDR3 covers 12 residues. Germline V lookup: CDR1 MDHEN, CDR2 SYDVKM. CDR3 nucleotide sequence: TGTGCCAGCCGACAGGGAGATTACGAGCAGTACTTC. Translating it yields CASRQGDYEQYF.

This rearrangement joins TRBV5-6 to TRBJ1-6; D gene ambiguous. Per the germline V gene, CDR1 is SGHDT and CDR2 is YYEEEE. The CDR3 loop spans 14 amino acids. The V and J ends lost 4 bases and 8 bases respectively, with 13 bases between them. The CDR3 here is CASSAQIMHSPLHF. The CDR3, as DNA: TGTGCCAGCAGCGCACAGATTATGCATTCACCCCTCCACTTT.